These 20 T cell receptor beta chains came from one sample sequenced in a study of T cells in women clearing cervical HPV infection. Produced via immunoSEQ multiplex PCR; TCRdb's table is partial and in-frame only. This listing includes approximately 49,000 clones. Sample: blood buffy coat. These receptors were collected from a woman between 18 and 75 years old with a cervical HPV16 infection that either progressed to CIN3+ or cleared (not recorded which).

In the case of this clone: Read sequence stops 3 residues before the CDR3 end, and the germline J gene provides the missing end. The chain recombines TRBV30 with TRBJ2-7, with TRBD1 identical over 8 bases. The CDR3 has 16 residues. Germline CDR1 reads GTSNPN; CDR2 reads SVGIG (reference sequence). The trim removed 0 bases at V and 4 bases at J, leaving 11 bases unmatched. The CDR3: CAWSVIRDRLSYEQYF. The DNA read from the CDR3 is TGTGCCTGGAGTGTAATCCGGGACAGGCTAAGTTACGAG.

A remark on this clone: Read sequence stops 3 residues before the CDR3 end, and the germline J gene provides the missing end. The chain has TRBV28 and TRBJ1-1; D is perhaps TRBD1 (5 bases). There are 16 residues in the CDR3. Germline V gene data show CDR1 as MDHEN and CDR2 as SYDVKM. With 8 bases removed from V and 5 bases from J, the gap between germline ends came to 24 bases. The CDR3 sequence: CASSNQGRVIETEAFF. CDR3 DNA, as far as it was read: TGTGCCAGCTCAAACCAGGGCAGGGTAATTGAAACTGAA.

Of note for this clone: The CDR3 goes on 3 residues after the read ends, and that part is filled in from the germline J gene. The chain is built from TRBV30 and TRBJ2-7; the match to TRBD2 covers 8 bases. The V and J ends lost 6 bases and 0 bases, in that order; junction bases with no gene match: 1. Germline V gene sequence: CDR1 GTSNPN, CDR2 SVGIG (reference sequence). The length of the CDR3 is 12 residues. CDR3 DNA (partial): TGTGCCTGTGGGACTAGCTCCTACGAG. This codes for CACGTSSYE. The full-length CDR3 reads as CACGTSSYEQYF.

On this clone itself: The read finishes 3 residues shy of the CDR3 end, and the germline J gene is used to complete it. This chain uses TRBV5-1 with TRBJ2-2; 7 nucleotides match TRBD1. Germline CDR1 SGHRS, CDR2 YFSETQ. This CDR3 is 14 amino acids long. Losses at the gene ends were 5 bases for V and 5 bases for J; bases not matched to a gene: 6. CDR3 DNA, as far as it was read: TGCGCCAGCAGTCGGGACAGTTGGACCGGGGAG. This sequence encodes CASSRDSWTGE. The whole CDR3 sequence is CASSRDSWTGELFF. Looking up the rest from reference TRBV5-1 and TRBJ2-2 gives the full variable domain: KAGVTQTPRYLIKTRGQQVTLSCSPISGHRSVSWYQQTPGQGLQFLFEYFSETQRNKGNFPGRFSGRQFSNSRSEMNVSTLELGDSALYLCASSRDSWTGELFFGEGSRLTVL.

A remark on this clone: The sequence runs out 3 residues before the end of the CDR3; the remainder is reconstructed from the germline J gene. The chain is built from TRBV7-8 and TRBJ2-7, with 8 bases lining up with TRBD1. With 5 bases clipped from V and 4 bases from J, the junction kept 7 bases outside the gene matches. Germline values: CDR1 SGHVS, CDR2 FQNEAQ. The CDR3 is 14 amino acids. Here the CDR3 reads CASSPGQVVYEQYF. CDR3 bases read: TGTGCCAGCAGCCCGGGACAGGTCGTGTACGAG.

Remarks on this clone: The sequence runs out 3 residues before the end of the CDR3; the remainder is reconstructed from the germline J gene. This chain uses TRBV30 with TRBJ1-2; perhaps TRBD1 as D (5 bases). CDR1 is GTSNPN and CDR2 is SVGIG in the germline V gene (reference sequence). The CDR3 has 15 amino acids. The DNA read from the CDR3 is TGTGCCTGGAGTGTCGGAGTCGCGGGGGGTACGGGC. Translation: CAWSVGVAGGTG. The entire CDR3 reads CAWSVGVAGGTGYTF.

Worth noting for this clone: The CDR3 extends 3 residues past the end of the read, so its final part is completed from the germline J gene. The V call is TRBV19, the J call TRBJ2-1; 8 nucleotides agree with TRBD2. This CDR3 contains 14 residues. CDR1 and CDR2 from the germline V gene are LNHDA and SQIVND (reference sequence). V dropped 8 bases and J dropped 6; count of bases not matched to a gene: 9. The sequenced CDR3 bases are TGTGCCAGTGGGAGAGCGGGAGTAAGCAATGAG. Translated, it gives CASGRAGVSNE. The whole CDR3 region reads CASGRAGVSNEQFF.

CDR3 in amino acids: CASSLGQGMAKNIQYF. Incomplete CDR3 DNA: TGCGCCAGCAGCTTGGGGCAGGGGATGGCCAAAAACATT. The V and J genes are TRBV5-1 and TRBJ2-4, with D tentatively TRBD1 (6 bases). The read ends 3 residues before the CDR3 terminus; that terminus is restored from the germline J gene. The V gene's germline CDR1 is SGHRS and CDR2 YFSETQ. This CDR3 is built from 16 residues. V lost 0 bases and J 1 base, leaving 11 bases between the germline ends.

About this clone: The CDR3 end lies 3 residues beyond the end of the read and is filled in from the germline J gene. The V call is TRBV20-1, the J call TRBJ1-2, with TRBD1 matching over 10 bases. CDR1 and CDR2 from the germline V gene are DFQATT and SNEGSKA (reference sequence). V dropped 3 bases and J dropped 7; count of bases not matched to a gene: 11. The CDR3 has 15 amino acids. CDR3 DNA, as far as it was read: TGCAGTGCTAGCAGGACAGGGGGGATCGGGTCTGGC. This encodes CSASRTGGIGSG. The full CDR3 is CSASRTGGIGSGYTF.

The CDR3 loop reads CASSIDLIERGPEQFF. The CDR3 bases that were read are TGTGCCAGTAGTATAGATCTCATAGAGCGGGGGCCTGAG. The rearrangement uses TRBV19 and TRBJ2-1, with 8 bases aligning to TRBD2. Coverage ceases 3 residues before the CDR3 finishes, and the germline J gene fills in the end. There are 16 residues in the CDR3. The V segment lost 0 bases and the J segment 9 bases; nucleotides outside the gene matches: 10. Per germline, CDR1 LNHDA and CDR2 SQIVND (reference sequence).

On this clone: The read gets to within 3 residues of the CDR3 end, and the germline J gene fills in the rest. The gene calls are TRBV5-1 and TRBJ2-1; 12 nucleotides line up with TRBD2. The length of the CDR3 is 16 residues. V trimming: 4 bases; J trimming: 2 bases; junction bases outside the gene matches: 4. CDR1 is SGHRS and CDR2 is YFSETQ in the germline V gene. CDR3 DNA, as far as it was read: TGCGCCAGCAGCACCGGGACTAGCGGGCCCTACAATGAG. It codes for CASSTGTSGPYNE. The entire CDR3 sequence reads CASSTGTSGPYNEQFF.

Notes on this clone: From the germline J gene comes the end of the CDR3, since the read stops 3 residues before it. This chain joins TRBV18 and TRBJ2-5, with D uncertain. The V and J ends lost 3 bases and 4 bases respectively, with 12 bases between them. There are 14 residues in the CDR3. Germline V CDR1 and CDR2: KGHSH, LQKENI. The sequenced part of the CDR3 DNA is TGTGCCAGCTCACCCTCGATTAAGGGAGAGACC. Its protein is CASSPSIKGET. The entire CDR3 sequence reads CASSPSIKGETQYF. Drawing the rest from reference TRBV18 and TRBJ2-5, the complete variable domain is NAGVMQNPRHLVRRRGQEARLRCSPMKGHSHVYWYRQLPEEGLKFMVYLQKENIIDESGMPKERFSAEFPKEGPSILRIQQVVRGDSAAYFCASSPSIKGETQYFGPGTRLLVL.

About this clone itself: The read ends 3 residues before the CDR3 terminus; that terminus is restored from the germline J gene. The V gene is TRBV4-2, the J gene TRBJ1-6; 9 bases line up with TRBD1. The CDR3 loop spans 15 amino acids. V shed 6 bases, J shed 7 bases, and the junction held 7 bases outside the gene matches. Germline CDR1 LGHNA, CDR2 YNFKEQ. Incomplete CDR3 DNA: TGTGCCAGCAGGGAACCGGACAGGGGAAATTCACCC. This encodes CASREPDRGNSP. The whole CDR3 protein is CASREPDRGNSPLHF.

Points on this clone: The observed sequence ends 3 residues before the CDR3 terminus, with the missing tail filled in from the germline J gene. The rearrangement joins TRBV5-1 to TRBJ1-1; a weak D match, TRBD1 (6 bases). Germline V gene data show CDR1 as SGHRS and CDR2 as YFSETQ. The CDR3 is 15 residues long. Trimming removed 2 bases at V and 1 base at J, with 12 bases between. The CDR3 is CASSFGGQGNTEAFF. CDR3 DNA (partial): TGCGCCAGCAGCTTCGGGGGGCAGGGGAACACTGAA.

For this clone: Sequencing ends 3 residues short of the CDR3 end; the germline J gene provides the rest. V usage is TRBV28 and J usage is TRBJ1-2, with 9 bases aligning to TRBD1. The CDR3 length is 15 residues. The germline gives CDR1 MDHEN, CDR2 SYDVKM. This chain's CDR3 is CASSLDRGWGTGYTF. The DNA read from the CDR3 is TGTGCCAGCAGTCTAGACAGGGGGTGGGGAACAGGC.

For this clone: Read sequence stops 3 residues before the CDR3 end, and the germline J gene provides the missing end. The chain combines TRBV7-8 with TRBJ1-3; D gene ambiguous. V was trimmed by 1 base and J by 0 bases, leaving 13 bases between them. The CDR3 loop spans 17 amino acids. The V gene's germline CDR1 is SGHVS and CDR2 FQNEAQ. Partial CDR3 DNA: TGTGCCAGCAGCTTAGGATACGACTTACACTCTGGAAACACC. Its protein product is CASSLGYDLHSGNT. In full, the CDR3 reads CASSLGYDLHSGNTIYF.

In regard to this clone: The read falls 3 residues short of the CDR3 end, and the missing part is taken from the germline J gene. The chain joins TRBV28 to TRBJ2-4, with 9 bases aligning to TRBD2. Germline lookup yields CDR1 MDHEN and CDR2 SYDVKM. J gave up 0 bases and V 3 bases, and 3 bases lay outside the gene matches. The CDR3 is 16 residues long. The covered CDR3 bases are TGTGCCAGCAGTTTTAGCGGGAGCCCAGCCAAAAACATT. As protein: CASSFSGSPAKNI. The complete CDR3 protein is CASSFSGSPAKNIQYF.

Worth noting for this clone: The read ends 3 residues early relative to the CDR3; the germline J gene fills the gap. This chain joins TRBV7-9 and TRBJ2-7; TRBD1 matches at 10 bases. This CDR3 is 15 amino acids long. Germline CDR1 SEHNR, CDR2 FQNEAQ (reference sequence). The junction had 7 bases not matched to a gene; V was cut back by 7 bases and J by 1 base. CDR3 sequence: CASTHGQGESYEQYF. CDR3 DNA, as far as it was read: TGTGCCAGCACCCACGGACAGGGGGAGTCCTACGAG.

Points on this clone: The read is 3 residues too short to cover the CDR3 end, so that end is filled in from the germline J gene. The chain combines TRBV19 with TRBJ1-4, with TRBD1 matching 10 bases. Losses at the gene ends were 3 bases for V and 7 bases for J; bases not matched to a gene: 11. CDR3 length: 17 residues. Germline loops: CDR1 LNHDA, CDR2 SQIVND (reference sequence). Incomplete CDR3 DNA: TGTGCCAGTAGTATGATCAAGGCGGGACAGGGGTCTGAAAAA. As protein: CASSMIKAGQGSEK. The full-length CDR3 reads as CASSMIKAGQGSEKLFF.

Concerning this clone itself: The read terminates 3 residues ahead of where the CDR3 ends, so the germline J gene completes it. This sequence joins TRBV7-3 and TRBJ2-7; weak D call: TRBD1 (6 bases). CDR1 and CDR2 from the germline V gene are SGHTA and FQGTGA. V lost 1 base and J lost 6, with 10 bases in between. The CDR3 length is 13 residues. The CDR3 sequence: CASSLNRDGEQYF. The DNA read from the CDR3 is TGTGCCAGCAGCTTAAACAGGGACGGCGAG.